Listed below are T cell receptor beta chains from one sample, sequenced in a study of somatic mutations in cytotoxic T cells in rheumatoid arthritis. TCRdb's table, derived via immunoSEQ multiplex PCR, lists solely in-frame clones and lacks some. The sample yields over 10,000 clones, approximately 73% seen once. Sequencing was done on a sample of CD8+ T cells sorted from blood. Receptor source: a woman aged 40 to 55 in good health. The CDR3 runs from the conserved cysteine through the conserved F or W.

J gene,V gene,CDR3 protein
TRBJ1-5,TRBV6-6,CASTKASSNQPQHF
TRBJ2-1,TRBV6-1,CASSDGLAGFYNEQFF
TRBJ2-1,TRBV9,CASSVATSSGRAGEQFF
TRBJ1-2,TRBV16,CASSQGTGYGYTF
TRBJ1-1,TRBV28,CASDRGRGWTEAFF
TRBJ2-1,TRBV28,CASSTGGNEQFF
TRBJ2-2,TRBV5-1,CASSLTLTLGAGELFF
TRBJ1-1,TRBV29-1,CSVEGSQGKAFF
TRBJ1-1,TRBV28,CASSLLYTGNTEAFF
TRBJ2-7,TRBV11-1,CASSLVQGSYEQYF
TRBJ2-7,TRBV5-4,CASSGIQTSGSDEQYF
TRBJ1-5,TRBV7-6,CASSLALTGEPQHF
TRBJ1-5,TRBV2,CASSEELAADQPQHF
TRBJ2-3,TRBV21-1,CASSKVKRGPPGDTQYF
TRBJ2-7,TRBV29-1,CSVAGRTSYEQYF
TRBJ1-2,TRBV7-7,CASSFRYGYTF
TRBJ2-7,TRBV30,CAWSVGTYEQYF
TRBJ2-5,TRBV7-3,CASSFAGGETQYF
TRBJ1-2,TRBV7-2,CASSSHPPEVVPNYGYTF
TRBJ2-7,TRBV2,CASSEFEQYF
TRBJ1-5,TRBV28,CASSRPQGSPLPQHF
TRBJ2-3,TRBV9,CASSVAVNTQYF
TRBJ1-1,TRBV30,CAWTTGTDTEAFF
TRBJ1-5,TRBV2,CASKPPLERQPQHF
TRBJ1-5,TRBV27,CASSLGNNQPQHF
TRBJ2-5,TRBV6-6,CASSYEGVGETQYF